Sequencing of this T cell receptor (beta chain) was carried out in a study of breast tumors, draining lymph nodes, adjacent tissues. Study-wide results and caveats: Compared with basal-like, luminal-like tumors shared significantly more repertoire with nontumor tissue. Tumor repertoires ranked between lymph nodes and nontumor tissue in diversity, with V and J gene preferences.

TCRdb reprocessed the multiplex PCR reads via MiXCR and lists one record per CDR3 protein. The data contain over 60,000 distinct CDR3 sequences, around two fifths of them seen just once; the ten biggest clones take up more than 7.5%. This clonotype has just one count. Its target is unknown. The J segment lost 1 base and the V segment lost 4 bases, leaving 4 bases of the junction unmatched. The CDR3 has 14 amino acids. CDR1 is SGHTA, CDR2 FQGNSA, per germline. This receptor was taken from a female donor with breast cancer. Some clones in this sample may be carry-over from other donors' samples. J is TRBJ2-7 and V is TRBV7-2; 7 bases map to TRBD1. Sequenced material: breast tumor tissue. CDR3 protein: CASSSNRGSYEQYF. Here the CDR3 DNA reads TGTGCCAGCAGCTCCAACAGGGGATCCTACGAGCAGTACTTC.